This T cell receptor (beta chain) was identified during a study of blood T cell repertoires in COVID-19. Germline CDR1 MNHNY, CDR2 SVGAGI (reference sequence). The CDR3 totals 15 residues. The ends were cut back, 6 bases at V and 4 bases at J, with 15 bases in the middle. Produced via immunoSEQ multiplex PCR; TCRdb's table is partial and in-frame only. The profile covers more than 95,000 clones, with roughly 80% appearing a single time and less than 20% taken by the ten largest. The sequenced sample was peripheral blood. The rearrangement links TRBV6-6 to TRBJ2-2; D is perhaps TRBD2 (7 bases). The TCR sequence derives from a woman at least 80 years old with acute or convalescent COVID-19. The CDR3 region is CASSLGGAFTGELFF. The DNA for the CDR3 is TGTGCCAGCAGCTTGGGGGGGGCATTCACCGGGGAGCTGTTTTTT.